A single sample gave rise to the 21 T cell receptor beta chains below, sequenced in a study of blood T cell repertoires in COVID-19. The assay was immunoSEQ multiplex PCR, and TCRdb's table has in-frame clones only and misses some. The repertoire holds fewer than 45,000 clones, approximately 80% seen once, with under 5% in the top ten. The sequenced material came from peripheral blood. These receptors originate from a man aged 50 or older with active COVID-19.

The chain has TRBV6-5 and TRBJ2-7; 7 bases are a match to TRBD1. This CDR3 contains 12 residues. Germline lookup yields CDR1 MNHEY and CDR2 SVGAGI. The ends lost 6 bases at V and 6 bases at J; junction bases unmatched: 5. CDR3 sequence (DNA): TGTGCCAGCAGCCCGAGGGGGCTCGAGCAGTACTTC. This translates into CASSPRGLEQYF.

For the CDR3, the DNA is TGTGCCAGCAGCCCTAGCGGGGGGGCCGGCAATGAGCAGTTCTTC. This encodes CASSPSGGAGNEQFF. The rearrangement joins TRBV9 to TRBJ2-1; TRBD2 matches at 12 bases. The junction had 5 bases not matched to a gene; V was cut back by 4 bases and J by 6 bases. Germline loops: CDR1 SGDLS, CDR2 YYNGEE. The CDR3 is 15 residues long.

Here the CDR3 DNA reads TGTGCCAGCAGAGGCGGGAGCTCCTACGAGCAGTACTTC. The encoded protein is CASRGGSSYEQYF. The V and J genes are TRBV28 and TRBJ2-7, with 7 positions matching TRBD2. The germline CDR1 and CDR2 sequences are MDHEN and SYDVKM. V lost 6 bases, J lost 0 bases, and 2 bases stayed unmatched. CDR3 length: 13 amino acids.

V and J are TRBV5-4 and TRBJ1-3; the D is unclear. The ends were cut back, 4 bases at V and 0 bases at J, with 14 bases in the middle. CDR1 and CDR2 (germline): SGHNT, YYREEE (reference sequence). This CDR3 region has 16 residues. The CDR3 reads CASSLGGSRSGNTIYF. DNA of the CDR3: TGTGCCAGCAGCCTAGGTGGGAGTCGCTCTGGAAACACCATATATTTT.

The count of this clone is one. The gene calls are TRBV5-1 and TRBJ2-3, with a weak D call TRBD2 (6 bases). Germline lookup yields CDR1 SGHRS and CDR2 YFSETQ. Trimming took 0 bases from V and 1 from J, leaving 9 bases between them. The CDR3 is 15 amino acids. The CDR3 nucleotides read TGCGCCAGCAGCTTGGGCGGGGCCGGCACAGATACGCAGTATTTT. Its protein is CASSLGGAGTDTQYF.

The rearrangement joins TRBV7-2 to TRBJ2-1; D call uncertain. There are 14 residues in the CDR3. Trimming shortened V by 2 bases and J by 0 bases, and 5 bases separated the two germline ends. Looked up from germline, CDR1 is SGHTA and CDR2 is FQGNSA. DNA of the CDR3: TGTGCCAGCAGCTTACTGAGCTCCTACAATGAGCAGTTCTTC. It is translated as CASSLLSSYNEQFF.

This clone was found a few times. The chain uses TRBV7-8 and TRBJ2-7, with a weak D call TRBD2 (7 bases). The CDR3 is made up of 18 amino acids. V was pared by 6 bases and J by 2 bases, with 26 bases between. Germline CDR1 SGHVS, CDR2 FQNEAQ. This CDR3 reads CASRTGPKGGVTTYEQYF. The CDR3 DNA reads TGTGCCAGCAGAACTGGCCCGAAGGGGGGGGTAACGACCTACGAGCAGTACTTC.

This chain uses TRBV5-1 with TRBJ2-7; 12 nucleotides match TRBD1. The germline V gene encodes CDR1 SGHRS and CDR2 YFSETQ. The CDR3 has 16 residues. With 1 base clipped from V and 6 bases from J, the junction kept 8 bases outside the gene matches. The CDR3 DNA is TGCGCCAGCAGCTTGCAAGGGACAGGGGGCAACGGCGAGCAGTACTTC. As protein: CASSLQGTGGNGEQYF.

Concerning this clone: Other nucleotide sequences from this sample produce the same CDR3. V and J are TRBV10-1 and TRBJ2-1, with a possible D match to TRBD1 (5 bases). Germline CDR1 and CDR2: WNHNN and SYGVQD (reference sequence). The V end was cut by 3 bases, the J end by 3 bases, with 6 bases between. The CDR3 has 13 amino acids. The CDR3 here is CASSEQVYNEQFF. The CDR3 DNA reads as TGCGCCAGCAGTGAACAGGTCTACAATGAGCAGTTCTTC.

This sequence joins TRBV19 and TRBJ1-2, with D tentatively TRBD1 (5 bases). This CDR3 contains 15 residues. Germline V gene data show CDR1 as LNHDA and CDR2 as SQIVND (reference sequence). V lost 6 bases and J 4 bases, leaving 18 bases between the germline ends. The CDR3, as DNA: TGTGCCAGTAGCTTAGACAGTCGACCTGCCTATGGCTACACCTTC. Protein: CASSLDSRPAYGYTF.

This chain joins TRBV6-5 and TRBJ2-7, with D hard to call. The V and J ends lost 0 bases and 4 bases respectively, with 7 bases between them. The CDR3 runs 13 residues. The V gene's germline CDR1 is MNHEY and CDR2 SVGAGI. The CDR3 bases are TGTGCCAGCAGTTACTCGAGTGTTTACGAGCAGTACTTC. It yields the protein CASSYSSVYEQYF.

The V call is TRBV28, the J call TRBJ2-7; D ambiguous. V dropped 2 bases and J dropped 5 bases, with 10 bases sitting between them. Germline-derived CDR1 and CDR2 are MDHEN and SYDVKM. The CDR3 length is 13 residues. The CDR3: CASSLTNRNEQYF. The DNA for the CDR3 is TGTGCCAGCAGTTTAACGAACAGAAACGAGCAGTACTTC.

This clone occurred once. V gene TRBV7-9 combines with J gene TRBJ2-2, with TRBD2 as a possible D gene (7 bases). V gave up 4 bases and J gave up 6 bases, with 15 bases separating them. The CDR3 loop spans 15 amino acids. The germline V gene encodes CDR1 SEHNR and CDR2 FQNEAQ (reference sequence). CDR3 loop: CASSSSRGGPGELFF. CDR3 coding DNA: TGTGCCAGCAGCTCTTCGAGGGGGGGCCCCGGGGAGCTGTTTTTT.

This clone came up a few times. The chain joins TRBV5-1 to TRBJ1-6; TRBD1 is a possible D gene (5 bases). V shed 0 bases and J shed 7 bases, with 11 bases lying between them. The length of the CDR3 is 15 residues. Looked up from germline, CDR1 is SGHRS and CDR2 is YFSETQ. The DNA for the CDR3 is TGCGCCAGCAGCTTGGCCCTGGAGGGGAATTCACCCCTCCACTTT. Its translation is CASSLALEGNSPLHF.

A remark on this clone: The junction differs from germline at one of its ends, possibly a read error. The rearrangement joins TRBV6-4 to TRBJ2-5; TRBD2 matches 10 bases. Germline lookup yields CDR1 MRHNA and CDR2 SNTAGT. The CDR3 length is 15 residues. DNA for the CDR3: TGTGCCGGAACAACTAGCGGGGACCCACAAGGGACCCAGTACTTC. It yields the protein CAGTTSGDPQGTQYF.

The rearrangement joins TRBV9 to TRBJ2-1; TRBD2 aligns across 13 bases. The V gene end was trimmed by 4 bases and the J gene end by 5 bases; junction bases not matched to a gene: 3. Germline-derived CDR1 and CDR2 are SGDLS and YYNGEE. The CDR3 runs to 15 residues. The CDR3 DNA follows: TGTGCCAGCAGCATGGGACTAGCGGGGAACAATGAGCAGTTCTTC. As protein: CASSMGLAGNNEQFF. Looking up the rest from reference TRBV9 and TRBJ2-1 gives the full variable domain: DSGVTQTPKHLITATGQRVTLRCSPRSGDLSVYWYQQSLDQGLQFLIQYYNGEERAKGNILERFSAQQFPDLHSELNLSSLELGDSALYFCASSMGLAGNNEQFFGPGTRLTVL.

The chain carries TRBV7-9 and TRBJ1-1, with D possibly TRBD1 on 6 matching bases. Germline CDR1 is SEHNR and CDR2 is FQNEAQ (reference sequence). The ends were cut back, 4 bases at V and 4 bases at J, with 13 bases in the middle. CDR3 length: 14 residues. The CDR3 DNA follows: TGTGCCAGCAGCTCGAGCAGGGGAAGCACTGAAGCTTTCTTT. Translation gives CASSSSRGSTEAFF.

The V and J genes are TRBV6-5 and TRBJ1-1, with D possibly TRBD1 on 5 matching bases. CDR3 size: 15 residues. Trimming cost V 6 bases and J 2 bases, with 16 bases left between them. Germline lookup yields CDR1 MNHEY and CDR2 SVGAGI. CDR3 DNA sequence: TGTGCCAGCAGCCAGGGATCCAACTTAAACACTGAAGCTTTCTTT. Protein product: CASSQGSNLNTEAFF.

The genes are TRBV6-6 and TRBJ1-6, with a possible D match to TRBD1 (6 bases). This CDR3 contains 15 residues. V lost 2 bases, J lost 7 bases, and 12 bases lay in between. In germline, CDR1 is MNHNY, CDR2 SVGAGI (reference sequence). As DNA, the CDR3 is TGTGCCAGCAGTTACCCCACCAGGGGCAATTCACCCCTCCACTTT. Its translation: CASSYPTRGNSPLHF.

The J gene is TRBJ2-3, the V gene TRBV29-1; D remains ambiguous. Trimming took off 3 bases at V and 2 bases at J, with 9 bases between the two ends. The CDR3 spans 13 residues. CDR1 and CDR2 (germline): SQVTM, ANQGSEA. The DNA of the CDR3 is TGCAGCGTTGACGCAGACAACACAGATACGCAGTATTTT. Translated: CSVDADNTDTQYF.

The rearrangement links TRBV6-6 to TRBJ1-3; D is unclear. Germline assignment: CDR1 MNHNY and CDR2 SVGAGI (reference sequence). CDR3 length equals 14 residues. V gave up 6 bases and J gave up 4 bases, with 13 bases separating them. This chain's CDR3 is CASRTEPLGNTIYF. CDR3 nucleotide sequence: TGTGCCAGCAGAACTGAGCCCCTGGGAAACACCATATATTTT.